The 22 T cell receptor beta chains presented below share a single source sample, sequenced in a study of CD4 T cells in relation to SARS-CoV-2 and coronaviruses. TCRdb's table, derived via immunoSEQ multiplex PCR, lists solely in-frame clones and lacks some. The sample gives about 23,000 clones, more than 60% of which show up once; less than 20% is in the top ten. These TCRs are of unknown antigen specificity. CD4+ T cells from unexposed donors were obtained before the COVID-19 pandemic (2011-2018). The cells were cultured for approximately ten days before CD4+ T cells were isolated. The sequenced material came from CD4+ T cells from PBMCs, cultured in vitro. The receptors shown here come from a human donor in good health.

The genes are TRBV6-5 and TRBJ2-7; the D is unclear. Trimming removed 2 bases from V and 2 bases from J, with 13 bases in between. Germline assignment: CDR1 MNHEY and CDR2 SVGAGI. The CDR3 length is 15 residues. The CDR3 region is CASSYRQVLTYEQYF. CDR3 bases: TGTGCCAGCAGTTACCGCCAGGTGTTAACCTACGAGCAGTACTTC.

This clone has only a few counts. The chain joins TRBV27 to TRBJ2-7; 9 bases are shared with TRBD1. J gave up 2 bases and V 8 bases, and 10 bases lay outside the gene matches. The CDR3 runs 15 residues. Germline lookup yields CDR1 MNHEY and CDR2 SMNVEV (reference sequence). The CDR3 loop is CASRSSWDRAYEQYF. DNA of the CDR3: TGTGCCAGCCGAAGCAGCTGGGACAGGGCCTACGAGCAGTACTTC.

This chain connects TRBV12-3 or TRBV12-4 to TRBJ1-1, with TRBD1 as a possible D gene (5 bases). The CDR3 totals 12 residues. V was cut by 5 bases and J by 8 bases, with 12 bases left in between. The CDR3 DNA follows: TGTGCCAGCAGTAGGACGGGGGTGGAAGCTTTCTTT. It encodes CASSRTGVEAFF.

The chain links TRBV20-1 to TRBJ2-6, with D unclear. The ends were cut back, 3 bases at V and 2 bases at J, with 8 bases in the middle. Germline V lookup: CDR1 DFQATT, CDR2 SNEGSKA (reference sequence). The CDR3 loop spans 14 amino acids. CDR3 protein: CSASVQTGANVLTF. Here the CDR3 DNA reads TGCAGTGCTAGTGTGCAGACTGGGGCCAACGTCCTGACTTTC.

The rearrangement links TRBV14 to TRBJ1-1, with unresolved D. V was clipped by 3 bases and J by 0 bases, with 14 bases between them. CDR1 is SGHDN, CDR2 FVKESK, per germline. This CDR3 comprises 16 residues. The CDR3 spells CASSHHKTYMNTEAFF. CDR3 DNA: TGTGCCAGCAGCCATCATAAGACTTACATGAACACTGAAGCTTTCTTT. The whole variable domain, filled in from reference TRBV14 and TRBJ1-1, reads EAGVTQFPSHSVIEKGQTVTLRCDPISGHDNLYWYRRVMGKEIKFLLHFVKESKQDESGMPNNRFLAERTGGTYSTLKVQPAELEDSGVYFCASSHHKTYMNTEAFFGQGTRLTVV.

The chain is built from TRBV6-5 and TRBJ2-2; possibly TRBD1 for D (5 bases). The germline CDR1 and CDR2 sequences are MNHEY and SVGAGI. This CDR3 has 14 residues. With 6 bases removed from V and 0 bases from J, the gap between germline ends came to 8 bases. CDR3 nucleotides: TGTGCCAGCAGCGTGACAGCGAACACCGGGGAGCTGTTTTTT. Translated, it gives CASSVTANTGELFF.

V and J are TRBV27 and TRBJ2-7, with 12 bases aligning to TRBD2. After removal of 5 bases from V and 2 bases from J, the junction contained 7 bases not matched to a gene. Germline V gene data show CDR1 as MNHEY and CDR2 as SMNVEV (reference sequence). The CDR3 is 16 residues long. The chain's CDR3 is CASSRLAGALAYEQYF. The CDR3 bases are TGTGCCAGCAGTCGACTAGCGGGAGCTTTGGCCTACGAGCAGTACTTC.

This clone was seen just once. J is TRBJ2-2 and V is TRBV19; 11 positions agree with TRBD2. V lost 4 bases, J lost 3 bases, and 4 bases stayed unmatched. In germline, CDR1 is LNHDA, CDR2 SQIVND (reference sequence). This CDR3 has 16 amino acids. CDR3 amino acids: CASSRTSGSYTGELFF. The CDR3 nucleotides read TGTGCCAGTAGTAGAACTAGCGGGAGCTACACCGGGGAGCTGTTTTTT.

This rearrangement joins TRBV9 to TRBJ2-1, with D maybe TRBD2 (6 bases). CDR3 size: 15 residues. Trimming left V 4 bases short and J 3 bases short, with 14 bases between. The germline CDR1 and CDR2 sequences are SGDLS and YYNGEE. CDR3 bases: TGTGCCAGCAGCTCTATGGAGGGGTACTACAATGAGCAGTTCTTC. Residues: CASSSMEGYYNEQFF.

The chain has TRBV7-2 and TRBJ2-1; the match to TRBD2 covers 9 bases. Trimming at V came to 7 bases and at J to 5 bases, leaving 6 bases not matched to a gene. The CDR3 contains 14 residues. CDR1 and CDR2 (germline): SGHTA, FQGNSA. The CDR3 here is CASNPGLAHNEQFF. The CDR3 nucleotides are TGTGCCAGCAACCCCGGACTAGCGCACAATGAGCAGTTCTTC. Full variable domain (remainder filled in from reference TRBV7-2 and TRBJ2-1): GAGVSQSPSNKVTEKGKDVELRCDPISGHTALYWYRQSLGQGLEFLIYFQGNSAPDKSGLPSDRFSAERTGGSVSTLTIQRTQQEDSAVYLCASNPGLAHNEQFFGPGTRLTVL.

The chain is built from TRBV19 and TRBJ1-2; TRBD1 might be the D (5 bases). Trimming took 4 bases from V and 7 from J, leaving 19 bases between them. The CDR3 contains 15 residues. Germline V gene data show CDR1 as LNHDA and CDR2 as SQIVND (reference sequence). As DNA, the CDR3 is TGTGCCAGTAGTACTTTGACAGATTCTTTTACTGGCTACACCTTC. It specifies CASSTLTDSFTGYTF.

The chain is built from TRBV18 and TRBJ2-1; possibly TRBD2 for D (5 bases). The CDR3 has 21 amino acids. Germline V CDR1 and CDR2: KGHSH, LQKENI. V was clipped by 4 bases and J by 0 bases, with 28 bases between them. CDR3: CASSRYAGTQPFQSSYNEQFF. CDR3 DNA: TGTGCCAGCTCACGGTACGCGGGCACTCAACCCTTCCAGAGCTCCTACAATGAGCAGTTCTTC.

V and J are TRBV7-8 and TRBJ1-2; D is perhaps TRBD1 (6 bases). With 7 bases removed from V and 6 bases from J, the gap between germline ends came to 18 bases. This CDR3 region has 14 residues. The germline V gene has CDR1 SGHVS and CDR2 FQNEAQ. CDR3 loop: CASKAREGGDGYTF. DNA of the CDR3: TGTGCCAGCAAAGCCCGGGAGGGGGGCGATGGCTACACCTTC.

The gene calls are TRBV30 and TRBJ1-1, with D uncertain. This CDR3 region has 14 residues. Deletions cut 4 bases from V and 1 base from J, with 13 bases between. CDR1 is GTSNPN, CDR2 SVGIG, per germline (reference sequence). The CDR3 DNA reads TGTGCCTGGATGGCCGGCGCTCGGAACACTGAAGCTTTCTTT. As protein: CAWMAGARNTEAFF.

This chain links TRBV28 with TRBJ1-2; D is undetermined. Germline values: CDR1 MDHEN, CDR2 SYDVKM. Trimming cost V 3 bases and J 4 bases, with 6 bases left between them. This CDR3 is 12 amino acids long. This CDR3 reads CASSFISYGYTF. The CDR3 DNA reads as TGTGCCAGCAGTTTCATCTCCTATGGCTACACCTTC.

The gene calls are TRBV18 and TRBJ2-5, with TRBD2 matching 9 bases. The CDR3 contains 18 residues. The V and J ends lost 3 bases and 3 bases, in that order; junction bases with no gene match: 14. Germline V gene sequence: CDR1 KGHSH, CDR2 LQKENI. CDR3 region: CASSPSRERREGEETQYF. The CDR3 DNA is TGTGCCAGCTCACCGTCCCGGGAAAGGCGGGAGGGGGAAGAGACCCAGTACTTC.

This clone appeared a single time. This sequence joins TRBV6-1 and TRBJ2-1; TRBD2 agrees at 8 bases. V was clipped by 3 bases and J by 6 bases; unmatched bases: 10. Germline lookup yields CDR1 MNHNS and CDR2 SASEGT. CDR3 length: 16 amino acids. CDR3 protein: CASSELRLATGNEQFF. The CDR3 nucleotides are TGTGCCAGCAGTGAGTTAAGACTAGCGACCGGCAATGAGCAGTTCTTC.

The chain recombines TRBV19 with TRBJ1-1; 8 bases agree with TRBD1. The CDR3 loop spans 14 amino acids. The germline V gene has CDR1 LNHDA and CDR2 SQIVND (reference sequence). V was pared by 4 bases and J by 1 base, with 2 bases of the junction left unmatched. In nucleotides, the CDR3 is TGTGCCAGTAGTACCGACAGGGGGAACACTGAAGCTTTCTTT. It yields the protein CASSTDRGNTEAFF.

The chain joins TRBV15 to TRBJ2-1; 8 bases agree with TRBD2. CDR1 and CDR2 from the germline V gene are LNHNV and YYDKDF (reference sequence). This CDR3 contains 16 residues. Losses at the gene ends were 3 bases for V and 8 bases for J; bases not matched to a gene: 12. CDR3 sequence: CATSREAGEGWDEQFF. CDR3 nucleotides: TGTGCCACCAGCAGGGAAGCGGGAGAGGGCTGGGATGAGCAGTTCTTC.

The V call is TRBV6-1, the J call TRBJ1-5; D is undetermined. From germline, CDR1 is MNHNS and CDR2 SASEGT. The V gene lost 3 bases and the J gene lost 3 bases, with 6 bases spanning the gap. This CDR3 is 13 amino acids long. CDR3 region: CASSDTYNQPQHF. The DNA of the CDR3 is TGTGCCAGCAGTGACACATACAATCAGCCCCAGCATTTT.

This clone appeared a few times. The chain employs TRBV2 and TRBJ2-2; D is perhaps TRBD2 (6 bases). With 6 bases removed from V and 1 base from J, the gap between germline ends came to 12 bases. The CDR3 extends over 15 amino acids. Germline loops: CDR1 SNHLY, CDR2 FYNNEI. The CDR3 region is CASRVGSGNTGELFF. In DNA form, the CDR3 reads TGTGCCAGCAGAGTGGGTAGCGGGAACACCGGGGAGCTGTTTTTT.

This clone occurred a few times. The rearrangement uses TRBV19 and TRBJ2-1; D gene ambiguous. Trimming took 5 bases from V and 10 from J, leaving 15 bases between them. The CDR3 totals 13 residues. Germline-derived CDR1 and CDR2 are LNHDA and SQIVND (reference sequence). The CDR3 region has the DNA TGTGCCAGTAGTCACCCCCCATCAATAGAGCAGTTCTTC. It yields the protein CASSHPPSIEQFF.